The 20 T cell receptor beta chains listed next were all sequenced from one sample in a study of vaccination effects on CD4 cells after COVID-19. Generated by immunoSEQ multiplex PCR, the TCRdb table keeps only in-frame clones and is missing some. The data show some 59,000 clones, roughly 76% seen once. Antigen-specific CD4+ T cells were expanded (with viral peptide pools) by the ViraFEST assay ahead of sequencing. Researchers isolated CD4+ T cells once approximately 10 days of culture had elapsed. Their recognized antigens are unknown. The sequenced sample was CD4+ T cells from PBMCs cultured with HCoV-229E spike peptides, obtained before COVID-19 vaccination. The source of these receptors is a human donor who received a COVID-19 vaccine.

This chain uses TRBV6-5 with TRBJ1-5, with D maybe TRBD1 (6 bases). Germline CDR1 reads MNHEY; CDR2 reads SVGAGI. This CDR3 region has 13 residues. V was pared by 6 bases and J by 6 bases, with 12 bases between. The CDR3 loop reads CASRLEGGQPQHF. CDR3 coding DNA: TGTGCCAGCAGACTCGAAGGGGGTCAGCCCCAGCATTTT.

The chain uses TRBV24-1 and TRBJ2-5, with 8 bases fitting TRBD2. V dropped 1 base and J dropped 2; count of bases not matched to a gene: 2. CDR1 and CDR2 (germline): KGHDR, SFDVKD. The CDR3 is 15 residues long. The CDR3 nucleotides are TGTGCCACCAGTGATTTCTCGGGAGGGCAAGAGACCCAGTACTTC. Its protein is CATSDFSGGQETQYF.

The chain joins TRBV6-2 or TRBV6-3 to TRBJ2-7; 8 bases match TRBD1. V shed 5 bases, J shed 0 bases, and the junction held 3 bases outside the gene matches. From germline, CDR1 is MNHEY and CDR2 SVGEGT. The CDR3 contains 14 residues. The CDR3 spells CASSPDRVSYEQYV. The CDR3 region has the DNA TGTGCCAGCAGTCCGGACAGGGTCTCCTACGAGCAGTACGTC.

The chain couples TRBV3-1 (or the pseudogene TRBV3-2) to TRBJ2-7; 7 nucleotides align to TRBD2. The CDR3 totals 12 residues. In germline, CDR1 is LGHDT, CDR2 YNNKEL (reference sequence). With V trimmed by 2 bases and J by 7 bases, 2 bases remained unmatched. CDR3 sequence: CASSQPGGEQYV. In nucleotides, the CDR3 is TGTGCCAGCAGCCAACCGGGAGGAGAGCAGTACGTC.

The rearrangement uses TRBV18 and TRBJ2-5, with no clear D. This CDR3 is 15 amino acids long. Germline lookup yields CDR1 KGHSH and CDR2 LQKENI. V was cut by 1 base and J by 1 base, with 10 bases left in between. CDR3 sequence: CASSPLQTSQETQYF. The CDR3 DNA reads as TGTGCCAGCTCACCACTGCAGACCTCCCAAGAGACCCAGTACTTC.

This clone came up many times. CDR3 in DNA: TGCGCCAGCAGCTTGGCCAGGGGGCAAGACTATGGCTACACCTTC. It specifies CASSLARGQDYGYTF. V gene TRBV5-1 combines with J gene TRBJ1-2; 8 positions match TRBD1. V was pared by 0 bases and J by 3 bases, with 4 bases of the junction left unmatched. Germline assignment: CDR1 SGHRS and CDR2 YFSETQ. This CDR3 has 15 residues.

V is TRBV2 and J is TRBJ1-6; unclear D gene. This CDR3 is built from 14 residues. Germline V CDR1 and CDR2: SNHLY, FYNNEI. Trimming took 7 bases from V and 8 from J, leaving 15 bases between them. The CDR3 loop reads CASKSGSTHSPLHF. The CDR3 bases are TGTGCCAGCAAGAGTGGCAGTACCCATTCACCCCTCCACTTT. The entire variable domain, with the rest obtained from reference TRBV2 and TRBJ1-6, is as follows: EPEVTQTPSHQVTQMGQEVILRCVPISNHLYFYWYRQILGQKVEFLVSFYNNEISEKSEIFDDQFSVERPDGSNFTLKIRSTKLEDSAMYFCASKSGSTHSPLHFGNGTRLTVT.

This sequence joins TRBV6-5 and TRBJ1-4, with TRBD1 as a possible D gene (5 bases). V was shortened by 0 bases and J by 8 bases, with 13 bases between the two germline ends. Germline CDR1 reads MNHEY; CDR2 reads SVGAGI. The CDR3 runs 15 residues. The CDR3, as DNA: TGTGCCAGCAGTTACTCGGCAGGGCCGGGGGAAAAACTGTTTTTT. This encodes CASSYSAGPGEKLFF.

CDR3 region: CASSQGGDGANVLTF. DNA for the CDR3: TGTGCCAGCAGCCAGGGTGGCGACGGGGCCAACGTCCTGACTTTC. This rearrangement joins TRBV14 to TRBJ2-6, with D unresolved. The V gene's germline CDR1 is SGHDN and CDR2 FVKESK. The CDR3 spans 15 residues. Trimming left V 3 bases short and J 4 bases short, with 10 bases between. Supplemented by reference TRBV14 and TRBJ2-6, the full variable domain reads EAGVTQFPSHSVIEKGQTVTLRCDPISGHDNLYWYRRVMGKEIKFLLHFVKESKQDESGMPNNRFLAERTGGTYSTLKVQPAELEDSGVYFCASSQGGDGANVLTFGAGSRLTVL.

With respect to this clone: The junction does not match germline at one end; this may be a read error. The chain joins TRBV7-3 to TRBJ1-4, with TRBD1 as a possible D gene (6 bases). Per germline, CDR1 SGHTA and CDR2 FQGTGA. The CDR3 consists of 14 residues. CDR3 sequence (DNA): TGTGCCTGCAGGGGACGAAGAGGGCAGGAAAAACTGTTTTTT. Amino acids: CACRGRRGQEKLFF.

The chain couples TRBV24-1 to TRBJ2-5; weak D call: TRBD1 (7 bases). V lost 1 base to trimming and J lost 4 bases, with 12 bases between them. The CDR3 sequence is 15 residues long. Germline loops: CDR1 KGHDR, CDR2 SFDVKD. The CDR3 DNA reads TGTGCCACCAGTGATTTACAGGGGAGGCGAGAGACCCAGTACTTC. It specifies CATSDLQGRRETQYF.

The chain couples TRBV5-1 to TRBJ2-1; 13 bases are shared with TRBD2. Germline V CDR1 and CDR2: SGHRS, YFSETQ. V gave up 4 bases and J gave up 7 bases; unmatched junction bases: 2. This CDR3 comprises 14 residues. CDR3 bases: TGCGCCAGCAGCACGGGACTAGCGGGGAATGAGCAGTTCTTC. The encoded protein is CASSTGLAGNEQFF.

This clone was observed a handful of times. The chain is built from TRBV6-4 and TRBJ2-1; TRBD2 agrees at 12 bases. The V segment lost 0 bases and the J segment 8 bases; nucleotides outside the gene matches: 5. CDR3 length equals 16 residues. Germline values: CDR1 MRHNA, CDR2 SNTAGT. The CDR3 is CASSDSSSGGAHEQFF. The DNA of the CDR3 is TGTGCCAGCAGTGACTCGTCTAGCGGGGGGGCGCATGAGCAGTTCTTC.

The V gene is TRBV6-6, the J gene TRBJ2-1, with a weak D call TRBD2 (6 bases). Germline V gives CDR1 MNHNY, CDR2 SVGAGI (reference sequence). The CDR3 runs to 14 residues. V gave up 4 bases and J gave up 7 bases, with 14 bases separating them. The CDR3 DNA reads TGTGCCAGCAGTTTGTTGGGACTCACAAATGAGCAGTTCTTC. Protein sequence: CASSLLGLTNEQFF.

The chain couples TRBV7-2 to TRBJ1-2; TRBD1 is a possible D gene (5 bases). V was trimmed by 5 bases and J by 0 bases, leaving 16 bases between them. Germline V gene lookup returns CDR1 SGHTA and CDR2 FQGNSA. The CDR3 is 16 residues long. DNA for the CDR3: TGTGCCAGCAGCGTATGGGGGGACCCAACTAACTATGGCTACACCTTC. As protein: CASSVWGDPTNYGYTF.

Only a few counts were recorded for this clone. V gene TRBV6-1 combines with J gene TRBJ1-6; 7 positions agree with TRBD1. This CDR3 is 14 amino acids long. Looked up from germline, CDR1 is MNHNS and CDR2 is SASEGT. V was pared by 1 base and J by 7 bases, with 1 base of the junction left unmatched. CDR3 coding DNA: TGTGCCAGCAGTGAAGTGACAGGGAATTCACCCCTCCACTTT. As protein: CASSEVTGNSPLHF.

The gene calls are TRBV3-1 (or the pseudogene TRBV3-2) and TRBJ2-1, with TRBD1 as a possible D gene (6 bases). Germline V gene lookup returns CDR1 LGHDT and CDR2 YNNKEL (reference sequence). Trimming shortened V by 3 bases and J by 7 bases, and 13 bases separated the two germline ends. The CDR3 has 14 residues. The CDR3 region is CASSQKFTGNEQFF. The DNA of the CDR3 is TGTGCCAGCAGCCAGAAGTTCACAGGGAATGAGCAGTTCTTC.

The V call is TRBV2, the J call TRBJ1-2, with D possibly TRBD1 on 6 matching bases. The CDR3 covers 16 residues. Per the germline V gene, CDR1 is SNHLY and CDR2 is FYNNEI. With 6 bases removed from V and 6 bases from J, the gap between germline ends came to 23 bases. CDR3 residues: CASSGRQEGRGHGYTF. The CDR3 coding sequence is TGTGCCAGCAGCGGACGACAGGAGGGGAGGGGCCATGGCTACACCTTC.

V is TRBV10-1 and J is TRBJ1-4, with D maybe TRBD1 (6 bases). The ends were cut back, 6 bases at V and 8 bases at J, with 16 bases in the middle. Germline CDR1 and CDR2: WNHNN and SYGVQD (reference sequence). The CDR3 extends over 14 amino acids. Here the CDR3 reads CASSFDRRGEKLFF. In DNA, the CDR3 is TGCGCCAGCAGCTTCGACAGGAGGGGCGAAAAACTGTTTTTT.

The rearrangement joins TRBV18 to TRBJ2-3; TRBD2 might be the D (5 bases). The CDR3 has 13 amino acids. Germline CDR1 KGHSH, CDR2 LQKENI. Trimming took 2 bases from V and 3 from J, leaving 6 bases between them. CDR3 in DNA: TGTGCCAGCTCACCAGGGAGAACAGATACGCAGTATTTT. Amino acid sequence: CASSPGRTDTQYF.